These T cell receptor beta chains were read from a single sample in a study of blood T cell repertoires in COVID-19. Here immunoSEQ multiplex PCR was the method, and the copy in TCRdb shows in-frame clones only, minus some. The sample lists 120,000 to 150,000 clones; around 85% were seen once. The sequenced sample consisted of peripheral blood. These receptors came from a woman aged 40 to 55 with active or convalescent COVID-19. Each CDR3 is given with its conserved first and last residue. The D gene is left open where the match is weak. Size is stated for part of the rows, as once, few or many counts, or as a class when the clone is expanded.

DNA: TGTGCCAGCACCGTGGACAGGGGGTACTCCTACGAGCAGTACTTC; CDR3: CASTVDRGYSYEQYF; J: TRBJ2-7; V: TRBV28; size: -; D: TRBD1
DNA: TGTGCCACCAGCAGACAGGGAAGCACCGGGGAGCTGTTTTTT; CDR3: CATSRQGSTGELFF; J: TRBJ2-2; V: TRBV15; size: -; D: -
DNA: TGTGCCAGCAGTTCAGGCAGTGCAACTAATGAAAAACTGTTTTTT; CDR3: CASSSGSATNEKLFF; J: TRBJ1-4; V: TRBV28; size: -; D: -
DNA: TGTGCCACCCCGGGACAGGGTGGCGATGAGCAGTTCTTC; CDR3: CATPGQGGDEQFF; J: TRBJ2-1; V: TRBV13; size: -; D: TRBD1
DNA: TGTGCCAGCAGGATAGGACACTCTGGAAACACCATATATTTT; CDR3: CASRIGHSGNTIYF; J: TRBJ1-3; V: TRBV28; size: -; D: -
DNA: TGCGCCAGCAGCTCTCCAGGGGTCCCTGAAGCTTTCTTT; CDR3: CASSSPGVPEAFF; J: TRBJ1-1; V: TRBV5-1; size: -; D: -
DNA: TGTGCCAGCAGCCCCGGGGGAAGGGTCGAGACCCAGTACTTC; CDR3: CASSPGGRVETQYF; J: TRBJ2-5; V: TRBV7-8; size: -; D: -
DNA: TGTGCCAGCAGTGCTCTCCCACAGGGAGAAGGCGCAACTAATGAAAAACTGTTTTTT; CDR3: CASSALPQGEGATNEKLFF; J: TRBJ1-4; V: TRBV2; size: -; D: -
DNA: TGCGCCAGCAGCCTTGACAGGGAGCGCGGCTACACCTTC; CDR3: CASSLDRERGYTF; J: TRBJ1-2; V: TRBV5-1; size: few; D: TRBD1
DNA: TGCAGCGGACAGGGGGCAGCCTATGGCTACACCTTC; CDR3: CSGQGAAYGYTF; J: TRBJ1-2; V: TRBV29-1; size: -; D: TRBD1
DNA: TGTGCCAGCAGCTTGCCAGGGACAGGAACCTACGAGCAGTACTTC; CDR3: CASSLPGTGTYEQYF; J: TRBJ2-7; V: TRBV5-4; size: once; D: TRBD1
DNA: TGTGCCAGCAGCTTAGATTCCCCAGGGGGTGCCTACAATGAGCAGTTCTTC; CDR3: CASSLDSPGGAYNEQFF; J: TRBJ2-1; V: TRBV11-3; size: -; D: TRBD1
DNA: TGTGCCAGCAGTGACGACAGGGGGCGTTTGGCTAATGAAAAACTGTTTTTT; CDR3: CASSDDRGRLANEKLFF; J: TRBJ1-4; V: TRBV6-1; size: -; D: TRBD1
DNA: TGTGCCAGCAGCACCATCGGGACAGCGTACTATGGCTACACCTTC; CDR3: CASSTIGTAYYGYTF; J: TRBJ1-2; V: TRBV6-5; size: -; D: TRBD1
DNA: TGTGCCATCAGTGAGCAGGCCCTCCCAGATTCACCCCTCCACTTT; CDR3: CAISEQALPDSPLHF; J: TRBJ1-6; V: TRBV10-3; size: -; D: -
DNA: TGTGCCAGCAGCGCCGGGACAGGGGGAACTGGCTACACCTTC; CDR3: CASSAGTGGTGYTF; J: TRBJ1-2; V: TRBV7-9; size: few; D: TRBD1
DNA: TGTGCCAGCAGCGCCCACATGGACTATGGCTACACCTTC; CDR3: CASSAHMDYGYTF; J: TRBJ1-2; V: TRBV9; size: -; D: -
DNA: TGTGCCAGCACTCGGGACAGGGGAAATTCACCCCTCCACTTT; CDR3: CASTRDRGNSPLHF; J: TRBJ1-6; V: TRBV2; size: -; D: TRBD1
DNA: TGTGCCAGTACCCCACGGGGGGAAGCTGGAAACACCATATATTTT; CDR3: CASTPRGEAGNTIYF; J: TRBJ1-3; V: TRBV19; size: -; D: -
DNA: TGTGCCAGCAGTTTAAGGGGAGGTGCCTTCTATGGCTACACCTTC; CDR3: CASSLRGGAFYGYTF; J: TRBJ1-2; V: TRBV28; size: -; D: -
DNA: TGTGCCAGCAGCCCTAGGCGGACAGGGCGTAATGAAAAACTGTTTTTT; CDR3: CASSPRRTGRNEKLFF; J: TRBJ1-4; V: TRBV3-1/TRBV3-2; size: -; D: TRBD1
DNA: TGTGCCAGCAGTCCTACCCCAGGACGGGGGGGTGTCGAGCAGTACTTC; CDR3: CASSPTPGRGGVEQYF; J: TRBJ2-7; V: TRBV27; size: -; D: TRBD2
DNA: TGTGCCAGCAGTAATACAGGGGGCGCGGATGAGCAGTTCTTC; CDR3: CASSNTGGADEQFF; J: TRBJ2-1; V: TRBV6-5; size: -; D: TRBD1
DNA: TGTGCCAGCAGTTTGACAGGGTCGGTCTATGGCTACACCTTC; CDR3: CASSLTGSVYGYTF; J: TRBJ1-2; V: TRBV28; size: -; D: TRBD1
DNA: TGTGCCGCCGCAGACAGCCCTAACTATGGCTACACCTTC; CDR3: CAAADSPNYGYTF; J: TRBJ1-2; V: TRBV10-3; size: -; D: -
DNA: TGTGCCAGTAGTATTGATCCCACAGGGGCCTTAGAGTTCTTC; CDR3: CASSIDPTGALEFF; J: TRBJ2-1; V: TRBV19; size: -; D: TRBD1
DNA: TGTGCCAGCAGTACTGCCAGAGTGCGGCAGCCCCAGCATTTT; CDR3: CASSTARVRQPQHF; J: TRBJ1-5; V: TRBV28; size: -; D: -
DNA: TGCGCCAGCAGCTTGGAGACAGGGGGCGATCAGCCCCAGCATTTT; CDR3: CASSLETGGDQPQHF; J: TRBJ1-5; V: TRBV5-1; size: -; D: TRBD1
DNA: TGTGCCAGCAGTTACTCCCCAGTAAAGCCCCAGCATTTT; CDR3: CASSYSPVKPQHF; J: TRBJ1-5; V: TRBV6-2/TRBV6-3; size: -; D: -
DNA: TGCGCCAGCAGCTTGAGTGGCAGGGGGAACACCGGGGAGCTGTTTTTT; CDR3: CASSLSGRGNTGELFF; J: TRBJ2-2; V: TRBV5-1; size: -; D: -
DNA: TGTGCCAGCAGCCCTACGGGACAGGGCGGAGGCTACACCTTC; CDR3: CASSPTGQGGGYTF; J: TRBJ1-2; V: TRBV11-2; size: -; D: TRBD1
DNA: TGTGCCAGCAGCCCCGGGACAGAGAGCGTTACCGATGGCTACACCTTC; CDR3: CASSPGTESVTDGYTF; J: TRBJ1-2; V: TRBV5-4; size: -; D: TRBD1
DNA: TGTGCCAGCAGTCCACAGGGCCTAAGCAATCAGCCCCAGCATTTT; CDR3: CASSPQGLSNQPQHF; J: TRBJ1-5; V: TRBV28; size: -; D: -
DNA: TGTGCCAGCAGCCAAGATTTCCGGACAGGGGCTTACAATGAGCAGTTCTTC; CDR3: CASSQDFRTGAYNEQFF; J: TRBJ2-1; V: TRBV3-1/TRBV3-2; size: -; D: TRBD1
DNA: TGTGCCAGCACGGGAGGCAAATCTAACTATGGCTACACCTTC; CDR3: CASTGGKSNYGYTF; J: TRBJ1-2; V: TRBV2; size: -; D: -
DNA: TGTGCCAGCAGCTTGAGGGGACAGGTGAACACTGAAGCTTTCTTT; CDR3: CASSLRGQVNTEAFF; J: TRBJ1-1; V: TRBV7-9; size: -; D: TRBD1
DNA: TGTGCCACCAGCGGCCAGGGGCTCGGTGAAAAACTGTTTTTT; CDR3: CATSGQGLGEKLFF; J: TRBJ1-4; V: TRBV15; size: -; D: -
DNA: TGTGCCAGCAGTTACTCGAGGCAGAATAATTCACCCCTCCACTTT; CDR3: CASSYSRQNNSPLHF; J: TRBJ1-6; V: TRBV6-5; size: -; D: -
DNA: TGTGCCAGCAGTTCGGGGGACAGGGGGCTGGACGAGCAGTACTTC; CDR3: CASSSGDRGLDEQYF; J: TRBJ2-7; V: TRBV27; size: once; D: TRBD1
DNA: TGTGCCAGCAGCCTCGGGGGAGAGTGGAGCAATCAGCCCCAGCATTTT; CDR3: CASSLGGEWSNQPQHF; J: TRBJ1-5; V: TRBV7-9; size: -; D: -